A single sample gave rise to the 5 T cell receptor beta chains below, sequenced in a study of identical twins. MiXCR was run by TCRdb on the 5' RACE reads, yielding one entry per CDR3 protein. The sample holds around 1.7 million distinct CDR3 sequences; around 29% are singletons and the top ten take over 0.25%. Input material: cord blood. These receptors came from a newborn girl in good health.

The chain is built from TRBV5-1 and TRBJ2-3, with D unclear. Germline CDR1 and CDR2: SGHRS and YFSETQ. The CDR3 totals 15 residues. Between the trimmed V and J ends, which lost 3 bases and 0 bases, there was a span of 11 bases. The CDR3 loop reads CASSSVATSTDTQYF. CDR3 nucleotide sequence: TGCGCCAGCAGCTCAGTTGCAACTAGCACAGATACGCAGTATTTT.

The CDR3 here is CASSKRPVSASTDTQYF. Here the CDR3 DNA reads TGTGCCAGCAGCAAACGGCCAGTCTCAGCGAGCACAGATACGCAGTATTTT. The chain joins TRBV21-1 to TRBJ2-3. TRBV21-1 represents a pseudogene. The CDR3 totals 17 residues.

The chain couples TRBV11-2 to TRBJ2-3, with 8 bases fitting TRBD1. J lost 1 base, V lost 4 bases, and 7 bases had no gene match. Germline V gives CDR1 SGHAT, CDR2 FQNNGV. The CDR3 has 16 residues. CDR3 residues: CASSSLRGRGTDTQYF. The CDR3 DNA reads TGTGCCAGCAGCTCCCTCAGGGGGCGAGGCACAGATACGCAGTATTTT.

This chain connects TRBV5-1 to TRBJ2-7; unclear D gene. Germline CDR1 reads SGHRS; CDR2 reads YFSETQ. The CDR3 is 14 amino acids. Between the trimmed V and J ends, which lost 1 base and 5 bases, there was a span of 13 bases. The DNA of the CDR3 is TGCGCCAGCAGCTTGAGGTTGGAGAGCGACGAGCAGTACTTC. Protein sequence: CASSLRLESDEQYF.

This clonotype was observed a few times. The V and J genes are TRBV29-1 and TRBJ1-2, with D unclear. V lost 1 base to trimming and J lost 0 bases, with 12 bases between them. Germline lookup yields CDR1 SQVTM and CDR2 ANQGSEA. The CDR3 is 15 residues long. CDR3 bases: TGCAGCGTTGAAGTGGAGAGGCCAGCTAACTATGGCTACACCTTC. Protein: CSVEVERPANYGYTF.